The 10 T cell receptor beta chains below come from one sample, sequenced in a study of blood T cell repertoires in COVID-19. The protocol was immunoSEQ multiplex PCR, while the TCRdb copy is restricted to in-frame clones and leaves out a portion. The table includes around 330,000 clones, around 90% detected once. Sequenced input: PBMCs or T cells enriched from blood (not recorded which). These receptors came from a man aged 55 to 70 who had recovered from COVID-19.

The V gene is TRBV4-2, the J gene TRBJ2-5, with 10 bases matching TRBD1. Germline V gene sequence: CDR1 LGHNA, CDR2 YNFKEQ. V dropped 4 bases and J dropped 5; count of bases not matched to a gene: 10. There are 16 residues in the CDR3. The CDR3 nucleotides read TGTGCCAGCAGCCTGGGGACAGGGGCATTAGTTGAGACCCAGTACTTC. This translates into CASSLGTGALVETQYF.

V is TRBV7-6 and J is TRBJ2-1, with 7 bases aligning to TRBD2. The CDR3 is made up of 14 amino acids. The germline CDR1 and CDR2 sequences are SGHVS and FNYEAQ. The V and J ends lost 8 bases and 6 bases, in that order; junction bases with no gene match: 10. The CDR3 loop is CASGRGESLNEQFF. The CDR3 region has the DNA TGTGCCAGCGGACGGGGGGAGAGTCTCAATGAGCAGTTCTTC. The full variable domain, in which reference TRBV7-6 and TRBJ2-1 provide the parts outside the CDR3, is GAGVSQSPRYKVTKRGQDVALRCDPISGHVSLYWYRQALGQGPEFLTYFNYEAQQDKSGLPNDRFSAERPEGSISTLTIQRTEQRDSAMYRCASGRGESLNEQFFGPGTRLTVL.

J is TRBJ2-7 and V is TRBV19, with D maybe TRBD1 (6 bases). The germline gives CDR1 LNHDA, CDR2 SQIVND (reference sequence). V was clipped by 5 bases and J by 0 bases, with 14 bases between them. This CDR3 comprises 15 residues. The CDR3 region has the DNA TGTGCCAGTAGTTTACAGGGTACCACCTCCTACGAGCAGTACTTC. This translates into CASSLQGTTSYEQYF.

Written as DNA, the CDR3 is TGTGCCAGCAGCGTAAGTAGCGGGTCTCAAGAGACCCAGTACTTC. Translating gives CASSVSSGSQETQYF. The chain employs TRBV9 and TRBJ2-5; 7 positions match TRBD2. CDR1 is SGDLS, CDR2 YYNGEE, per germline. V lost 1 base, J lost 2 bases, and 5 bases stayed unmatched. CDR3 length: 15 residues.

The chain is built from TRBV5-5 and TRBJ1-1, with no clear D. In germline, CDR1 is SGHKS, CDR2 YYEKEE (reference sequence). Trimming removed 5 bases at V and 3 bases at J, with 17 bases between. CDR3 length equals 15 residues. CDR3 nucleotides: TGTGCCAGCAGATCTTCCCTAGAACCTGACACTGAAGCTTTCTTT. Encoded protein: CASRSSLEPDTEAFF.

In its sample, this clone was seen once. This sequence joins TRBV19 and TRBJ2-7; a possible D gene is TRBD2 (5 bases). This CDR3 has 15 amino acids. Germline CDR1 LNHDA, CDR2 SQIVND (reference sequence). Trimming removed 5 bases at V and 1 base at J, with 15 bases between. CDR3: CASSPHRLKSYEQYF. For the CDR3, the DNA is TGTGCCAGTAGTCCGCACCGACTAAAATCCTACGAGCAGTACTTC.

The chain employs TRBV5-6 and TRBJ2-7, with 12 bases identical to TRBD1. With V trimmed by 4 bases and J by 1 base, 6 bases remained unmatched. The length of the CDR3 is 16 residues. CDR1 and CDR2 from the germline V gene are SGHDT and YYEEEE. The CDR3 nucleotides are TGTGCCAGCAGCAGGGGACAGGGGGCGTCGTCCTACGAGCAGTACTTC. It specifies CASSRGQGASSYEQYF.

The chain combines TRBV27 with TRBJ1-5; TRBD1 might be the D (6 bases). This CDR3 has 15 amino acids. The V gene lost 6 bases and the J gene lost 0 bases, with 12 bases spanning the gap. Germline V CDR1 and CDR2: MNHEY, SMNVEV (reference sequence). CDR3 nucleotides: TGTGCCAGCAGAAGCACAGGGTATAGCAATCAGCCCCAGCATTTT. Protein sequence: CASRSTGYSNQPQHF.

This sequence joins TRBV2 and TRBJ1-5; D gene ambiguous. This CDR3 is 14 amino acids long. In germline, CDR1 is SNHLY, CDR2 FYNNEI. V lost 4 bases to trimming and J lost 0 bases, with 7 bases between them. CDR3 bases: TGTGCCAGCAGTGCACAGAATAGCAATCAGCCCCAGCATTTT. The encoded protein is CASSAQNSNQPQHF.

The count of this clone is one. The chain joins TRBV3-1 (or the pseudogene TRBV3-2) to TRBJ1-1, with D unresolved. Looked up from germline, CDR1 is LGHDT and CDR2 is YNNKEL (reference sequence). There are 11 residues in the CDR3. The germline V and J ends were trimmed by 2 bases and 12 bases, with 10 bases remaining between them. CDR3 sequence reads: CASSQTERTFF. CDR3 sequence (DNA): TGTGCCAGCAGCCAAACGGAGAGAACTTTCTTT.